This passage covers 20 T cell receptor beta chains from one sample sequenced in a study of molecular identifiers for immune sequencing clone quantification. TCRdb processed the PCR reads anew with MiXCR; each CDR3 protein has one entry. The sample holds some 580,000 distinct CDR3 sequences; less than 30% are singletons and the top ten take 0.78%. The sample consisted of naive CD8+ T cells from blood, with Jurkat cell RNA spiked in. Subset specified: FACS-sorted CD8+CD4-CCR7+CD45RA+ naive T cells. These receptors were obtained from a human donor in good health. Some libraries in this study had Jurkat cell RNA spiked in.

This clonotype has more than one count but fewer than ten. The genes are TRBV7-2 and TRBJ2-1; TRBD2 aligns across 10 bases. The CDR3 is 18 residues long. V gave up 2 bases and J gave up 0 bases; unmatched junction bases: 7. The germline V gene encodes CDR1 SGHTA and CDR2 FQGNSA. Here the CDR3 reads CASSLSLAGHSSYNEQFF. The CDR3 bases are TGTGCCAGCAGCTTATCACTAGCGGGGCATAGCTCCTACAATGAGCAGTTCTTC.

This clonotype was picked up many times. The V call is TRBV7-6, the J call TRBJ1-1, with 7 bases lining up with TRBD1. Germline-derived CDR1 and CDR2 are SGHVS and FNYEAQ. V lost 1 base and J lost 4; bases outside the gene matches: 15. The CDR3 consists of 18 residues. The CDR3 nucleotides are TGTGCCAGCAGCTTAGACATCATCACCGACAGGGCATTCACTGAAGCTTTCTTT. Encoded protein: CASSLDIITDRAFTEAFF.

This clonotype appeared a few times. The chain recombines TRBV4-3 with TRBJ2-3; possible D gene TRBD1, 5 bases. V was shortened by 0 bases and J by 2 bases, with 18 bases between the two germline ends. The CDR3 totals 18 residues. Germline assignment: CDR1 LGHNA and CDR2 YSLEER. CDR3 bases: TGCGCCAGCAGCCAAGATTGGGGCGCGGCCCGGACCACAGATACGCAGTATTTT. Protein sequence: CASSQDWGAARTTDTQYF.

Concerning this clonotype: This may be a read error: a much more frequent sequence differs by one nucleotide. The V gene is TRBV7-8, the J gene TRBJ2-1; 15 nucleotides match TRBD2. This CDR3 has 17 amino acids. Losses at the gene ends were 4 bases for V and 9 bases for J; bases not matched to a gene: 10. In germline, CDR1 is SGHVS, CDR2 FQNEAQ. CDR3: CASSYLWTSGGAGEQFF. The DNA for the CDR3 is TGTGCCAGCAGCTACCTCTGGACTAGCGGGGGGGCGGGTGAGCAGTTCTTC. The full variable domain, in which reference TRBV7-8 and TRBJ2-1 provide the parts outside the CDR3, is GAGVSQSPRYKVAKRGQDVALRCDPISGHVSLFWYQQALGQGPEFLTYFQNEAQLDKSGLPSDRFFAERPEGSVSTLKIQRTQQEDSAVYLCASSYLWTSGGAGEQFFGPGTRLTVL.

V is TRBV5-1 and J is TRBJ2-7, with 9 bases matching TRBD2. From germline, CDR1 is SGHRS and CDR2 YFSETQ. The junction had 4 bases not matched to a gene; V was cut back by 0 bases and J by 3 bases. The CDR3 runs to 15 residues. The CDR3 here is CASSLEAGGHYEQYF. The DNA for the CDR3 is TGCGCCAGCAGCTTGGAGGCGGGGGGGCACTACGAGCAGTACTTC.

This clonotype was observed at least ten times. V usage is TRBV30 and J usage is TRBJ2-3, with 11 bases aligning to TRBD2. This CDR3 is 14 amino acids long. Germline V lookup: CDR1 GTSNPN, CDR2 SVGIG (reference sequence). With V trimmed by 2 bases and J by 5 bases, 3 bases remained unmatched. In nucleotides, the CDR3 is TGTGCCTGGAGTACCGGGACTAGCGGAGATACGCAGTATTTT. Amino acid sequence: CAWSTGTSGDTQYF.

This clonotype occurred a few times. In DNA form, the CDR3 reads TGTGCCAGCAGCTTATATCCGGGAGGAGTTCCCCGCGAGCAGTACTTC. Its translation is CASSLYPGGVPREQYF. The chain carries TRBV7-6 and TRBJ2-7; 7 bases match TRBD2. The CDR3 length is 16 residues. Germline loops: CDR1 SGHVS, CDR2 FNYEAQ. V gave up 2 bases and J gave up 6 bases; unmatched junction bases: 13.

This clonotype was seen more than once but under ten times. The genes are TRBV5-1 and TRBJ1-1; the D gene is possibly TRBD1 (6 bases). V lost 1 base to trimming and J lost 0 bases, with 16 bases between them. From germline, CDR1 is SGHRS and CDR2 YFSETQ. CDR3 length equals 17 residues. The chain's CDR3 is CASSLRGDNAMNTEAFF. DNA of the CDR3: TGCGCCAGCAGCTTGAGAGGGGACAACGCAATGAACACTGAAGCTTTCTTT.

CDR3 sequence (DNA): TGCGCCAGCAGCCAAACATGGGCGGACACTGAAGCTTTCTTT. Amino acid sequence: CASSQTWADTEAFF. This chain uses TRBV4-1 with TRBJ1-1; D ambiguous. V lost 2 bases and J lost 3, with 10 bases in between. The germline V gene has CDR1 MGHRA and CDR2 YSYEKL. The CDR3 runs 14 residues.

About this clonotype itself: A junction boundary mismatches the germline segment, possibly from a read error. The chain recombines TRBV2 with TRBJ1-5; no reliable D call. This CDR3 comprises 15 residues. Germline CDR1 reads SNHLY; CDR2 reads FYNNEI. CDR3 sequence reads: CASRFNADFNRPQHF. The CDR3, as DNA: TGTGCCAGCAGGTTCAACGCAGACTTTAATCGGCCCCAGCATTTT. Variable domain in full (rest from reference TRBV2 and TRBJ1-5): EPEVTQTPSHQVTQMGQEVILRCVPISNHLYFYWYRQILGQKVEFLVSFYNNEISEKSEIFDDQFSVERPDGSNFTLKIRSTKLEDSAMYFCASRFNADFNRPQHFGDGTRLSIL.

Regarding this clonotype: Just one base apart from a much larger clone, this may be a read error. The J gene is TRBJ2-5, the V gene TRBV11-2; no firm D call. The CDR3 runs 15 residues. CDR1 is SGHAT and CDR2 is FQNNGV in the germline V gene. V dropped 8 bases and J dropped 2 bases, with 18 bases sitting between them. The DNA of the CDR3 is TGTGCCAGCCGCCCAGGTTGGCAGAAACAAGAGACCCAGTACTTC. Its protein product is CASRPGWQKQETQYF.

This clonotype has at least ten counts. The chain carries TRBV12-3 or TRBV12-4 and TRBJ1-2; 11 nucleotides line up with TRBD1. Trimming took 10 bases from V and 6 from J; bases not matched to a gene: 4. The CDR3 extends over 12 amino acids. This CDR3 is CATQDRGHGYTF. The CDR3 nucleotides are TGTGCCACCCAGGACAGGGGGCATGGCTACACCTTC.

CDR3 protein: CASSLGQLGEETQYF. CDR3 DNA: TGCGCCAGCAGCTTAGGACAGTTAGGGGAAGAGACCCAGTACTTC. The V and J genes are TRBV5-1 and TRBJ2-5; D might be TRBD1 (6 bases). Germline V gene lookup returns CDR1 SGHRS and CDR2 YFSETQ. This CDR3 has 15 residues. Trimming took 2 bases from V and 3 from J, leaving 14 bases between them. Based on the CDR3 plus reference TRBV5-1 and TRBJ2-5, the full variable domain is KAGVTQTPRYLIKTRGQQVTLSCSPISGHRSVSWYQQTPGQGLQFLFEYFSETQRNKGNFPGRFSGRQFSNSRSEMNVSTLELGDSALYLCASSLGQLGEETQYFGPGTRLLVL.

The table lists this clonotype with many counts. CDR3 DNA: TGCAGCGTTGAGGGACTTCAAACCGGGGAGCTGTTTTTT. Protein product: CSVEGLQTGELFF. V and J are TRBV29-1 and TRBJ2-2, with TRBD2 as a possible D gene (6 bases). The CDR3 loop spans 13 amino acids. CDR1 is SQVTM and CDR2 is ANQGSEA in the germline V gene. V dropped 3 bases and J dropped 5 bases, with 10 bases sitting between them.

The rearrangement joins TRBV30 to TRBJ1-4; D remains ambiguous. Per germline, CDR1 GTSNPN and CDR2 SVGIG (reference sequence). Trimming took 2 bases from V and 8 from J, leaving 6 bases between them. This CDR3 comprises 11 residues. CDR3 DNA: TGTGCCTGGAGTAGTGGGGAAAAACTGTTTTTT. Its protein product is CAWSSGEKLFF.

This clonotype was picked up a small number of times. The chain couples TRBV5-1 to TRBJ2-3; maybe TRBD1 (6 bases). The germline V gene has CDR1 SGHRS and CDR2 YFSETQ. The germline V and J ends were trimmed by 4 bases and 0 bases, with 15 bases remaining between them. The CDR3 consists of 16 residues. CDR3 amino acids: CASSQGQWDSTDTQYF. The CDR3 nucleotides are TGCGCCAGCAGCCAAGGACAGTGGGATAGCACAGATACGCAGTATTTT. The whole variable domain, remainder taken from reference TRBV5-1 and TRBJ2-3, is KAGVTQTPRYLIKTRGQQVTLSCSPISGHRSVSWYQQTPGQGLQFLFEYFSETQRNKGNFPGRFSGRQFSNSRSEMNVSTLELGDSALYLCASSQGQWDSTDTQYFGPGTRLTVL.

Comment on this clonotype: One base away lies a much larger clone, so this may be a sequencing read error. CDR3: CATSRDIQLAGADTDTQYF. The CDR3 coding sequence is TGTGCCACCAGCAGAGATATCCAACTAGCGGGAGCGGACACAGATACGCAGTATTTT. The chain uses TRBV15 and TRBJ2-3; TRBD2 matches 11 bases. CDR3 length: 19 amino acids. J was trimmed by 2 bases and V by 0 bases; bases with no gene match: 10. Germline assignment: CDR1 LNHNV and CDR2 YYDKDF (reference sequence).

This clonotype was counted many times. Relative to the germline gene, one junction end is altered; a read error may explain this. The chain combines TRBV5-1 with TRBJ1-1; a possible D gene is TRBD1 (5 bases). Germline V lookup: CDR1 SGHRS, CDR2 YFSETQ. This CDR3 spans 11 amino acids. The CDR3 protein is CASSLGPEAFF. CDR3 nucleotides: TGTGCCAGCAGCTTGGGGCCTGAAGCTTTCTTT. The full variable domain, with the rest looked up from reference TRBV5-1 and TRBJ1-1, is KAGVTQTPRYLIKTRGQQVTLSCSPISGHRSVSWYQQTPGQGLQFLFEYFSETQRNKGNFPGRFSGRQFSNSRSEMNVSTLELGDSALYLCASSLGPEAFFGQGTRLTVV.

This clonotype came up many times. The DNA for the CDR3 is TGTGCCACCAGCAGAGATGCAGGACTAGCGGGGACCACAGATACGCAGTATTTT. The encoded protein is CATSRDAGLAGTTDTQYF. This rearrangement joins TRBV15 to TRBJ2-3; 12 nucleotides match TRBD2. After removal of 0 bases from V and 2 bases from J, the junction contained 6 bases not matched to a gene. CDR3 size: 18 residues. Germline V lookup: CDR1 LNHNV, CDR2 YYDKDF (reference sequence).

With regard to this clonotype: This CDR3 is missing its conserved last phenylalanine or tryptophan, likely due to a read error. This chain joins TRBV12-3 or TRBV12-4 and TRBJ1-1; D might be TRBD1 (6 bases). The CDR3 is 14 amino acids. With 6 bases removed from V and 5 bases from J, the gap between germline ends came to 16 bases. CDR3 DNA sequence: TGTGCCAGCAGCCTGGACAGCGGGGGGACTGAAGCTTTCATT. Protein sequence: CASSLDSGGTEAFI.